Below, 18 T cell receptor beta chains from the same sample are listed, as sequenced in a study of human T cells and chemical hapten exposure. Each CDR3 protein gets one entry after TCRdb re-called the RACE reads with MiXCR. The sample contains some 300,000 distinct CDR3 sequences, 4.5% to 7% of which appear only once. Time point noted: pre-sensitization, week 0. Indicated treatment: therapeutic diphenylcyclopropenone sensitization with weekly scalp DPC. The source was whole blood, collected in connection with sensitization to the hapten diphenylcyclopropenone (DPC). The source is a woman under 30 with alopecia areata. Some clones in this sample may be carry-over from other donors' samples.

The rearrangement uses TRBV5-1 and TRBJ2-6; D uncertain. This CDR3 spans 17 amino acids. Germline CDR1 and CDR2: SGHRS and YFSETQ. Between the trimmed V and J ends, which lost 3 bases and 0 bases, there was a span of 13 bases. The DNA for the CDR3 is TGCGCCAGCAGCTCGCAACCACCAGCCTCTGGGGCCAACGTCCTGACTTTC. It is translated as CASSSQPPASGANVLTF.

In this sample, this clonotype turned up many times. V gene TRBV28 combines with J gene TRBJ2-3, with 11 bases fitting TRBD2. Germline CDR1 MDHEN, CDR2 SYDVKM. This CDR3 comprises 15 residues. The V and J ends lost 4 bases and 6 bases, in that order; junction bases with no gene match: 6. CDR3 in amino acids: CASSSPGTSGDTQYF. In DNA, the CDR3 is TGTGCCAGCAGTTCCCCTGGGACTAGCGGCGATACGCAGTATTTT. The whole variable domain, remainder taken from reference TRBV28 and TRBJ2-3, is DVKVTQSSRYLVKRTGEKVFLECVQDMDHENMFWYRQDPGLGLRLIYFSYDVKMKEKGDIPEGYSVSREKKERFSLILESASTNQTSMYLCASSSPGTSGDTQYFGPGTRLTVL.

This clonotype was seen many times. This chain links TRBV7-2 with TRBJ2-1, with TRBD2 identical over 9 bases. The V and J ends lost 5 bases and 9 bases, in that order; junction bases with no gene match: 11. The CDR3 sequence is 15 residues long. CDR1 is SGHTA, CDR2 FQGNSA, per germline. The CDR3 sequence: CASSVAPGLASEQFF. CDR3 nucleotide sequence: TGTGCCAGCAGCGTCGCACCGGGACTAGCCAGTGAGCAGTTCTTC.

Ten or more counts support this clonotype. This chain joins TRBV20-1 and TRBJ2-3; D remains ambiguous. Germline V gives CDR1 DFQATT, CDR2 SNEGSKA (reference sequence). Trimming left V 5 bases short and J 1 base short, with 4 bases between. CDR3 size: 11 residues. The CDR3 region is CSADRTDTQYF. In DNA, the CDR3 is TGCAGTGCTGACCGCACAGATACGCAGTATTTT.

There are many counts of this clonotype. This chain joins TRBV27 and TRBJ2-7, with D perhaps matching TRBD1 (6 bases). Germline values: CDR1 MNHEY, CDR2 SMNVEV (reference sequence). This CDR3 region has 14 residues. Trimming took 6 bases from V and 6 from J, leaving 18 bases between them. The CDR3 region is CASSRGGWGSEQYF. In nucleotides, the CDR3 is TGTGCCAGCAGCCGTGGGGGCTGGGGTTCCGAGCAGTACTTC.

The CDR3 spells CASSRDRGEFF. The CDR3 DNA follows: TGTGCCAGCAGCCGTGACAGGGGGGAGTTCTTC. V and J are TRBV2 and TRBJ2-1; 9 bases fit TRBD1. Trimming removed 6 bases from V and 14 bases from J; junction bases left unmatched: 5. This CDR3 is 11 amino acids long. Germline V CDR1 and CDR2: SNHLY, FYNNEI.

This clonotype was seen repeatedly, ten times or more. One end of the junction does not line up with germline, which may come from a read error. V and J are TRBV6-1 and TRBJ1-4, with 11 bases that match TRBD1. Germline values: CDR1 MNHNS, CDR2 SASEGT. The CDR3 loop spans 19 amino acids. The CDR3 region has the DNA TGTGCCAGCAGTGTGTGGGACAGGGGGAACTCTGCGACTAGTGAAAAACTGTTTTTT. It specifies CASSVWDRGNSATSEKLFF.

The genes are TRBV4-2 and TRBJ2-7; TRBD1 matches at 9 bases. CDR3 size: 17 residues. Trimming took 1 base from V and 6 from J; bases not matched to a gene: 13. Germline CDR1 is LGHNA and CDR2 is YNFKEQ. CDR3 amino acids: CASSQVNPGTGMGEQYF. The CDR3 coding sequence is TGTGCCAGCAGCCAAGTCAATCCCGGGACAGGGATGGGCGAGCAGTACTTC.

The gene calls are TRBV14 and TRBJ1-1; no reliable D call. V was cut by 0 bases and J by 8 bases, with 7 bases left in between. Germline assignment: CDR1 SGHDN and CDR2 FVKESK. The CDR3 sequence is 12 residues long. The CDR3 here is CASSQDFREAFF. The DNA for the CDR3 is TGTGCCAGCAGCCAAGATTTCAGAGAAGCTTTCTTT.

The CDR3 DNA is TGTGCCAGCAGTTTTCAGGGAGTTACCTACGAGCAGTACTTC. Its translation is CASSFQGVTYEQYF. This chain links TRBV12-3 or TRBV12-4 with TRBJ2-7, with D perhaps given as TRBD1 or TRBD2 (5 bases each). The CDR3 length is 14 residues. V lost 3 bases, J lost 2 bases, and 11 bases lay in between.

In this sample, this clonotype turned up a few times. A much larger clone sits a single nucleotide away, making a read error possible. This chain links TRBV9 with TRBJ1-5; 7 positions match TRBD1. Unmatched junction bases numbered 4, after V lost 4 bases and J lost 0 bases. CDR1 is SGDLS, CDR2 YYNGEE, per germline. The CDR3 spans 15 residues. The DNA for the CDR3 is TGTGCCAGCAGCCCTGGACAGGATAGCAATCAGCCCCAGCATTTT. As protein: CASSPGQDSNQPQHF.

Regarding this clonotype: A much larger clone differs by one base, so this may be a read error. This likely comes from a read error, as the CDR3 has no conserved phenylalanine or tryptophan at its end. This sequence joins TRBV6-6 and TRBJ1-2; maybe TRBD1 (6 bases). Germline values: CDR1 MNHNY, CDR2 SVGAGI (reference sequence). The ends were cut back, 2 bases at V and 4 bases at J, with 14 bases in the middle. The CDR3 contains 15 residues. CDR3 amino acids: CASSYDPGQSYGYTL. In DNA, the CDR3 is TGTGCCAGCAGTTACGACCCTGGACAGTCCTATGGCTACACCCTC.

At least ten counts were recorded for this clonotype. The J gene is TRBJ2-7, the V gene TRBV11-2; 7 bases align to TRBD2. Unmatched junction bases numbered 7, after V lost 5 bases and J lost 3 bases. In germline, CDR1 is SGHAT, CDR2 FQNNGV. The CDR3 runs 14 residues. CDR3: CASSPGPGGYEQYF. CDR3 DNA sequence: TGTGCCAGCAGCCCGGGACCGGGGGGCTACGAGCAGTACTTC.

This clonotype was picked up a small number of times. The gene calls are TRBV4-3 and TRBJ2-7, with 9 bases lining up with TRBD1. CDR1 and CDR2 (germline): LGHNA, YSLEER. The CDR3 covers 15 residues. Trimming cost V 4 bases and J 2 bases; bases outside gene matches: 6. The CDR3 nucleotides are TGCGCCAGCAGCCCAGGAGGGGACAGGGCCTACGAGCAGTACTTC. Its protein product is CASSPGGDRAYEQYF.

This clonotype has only a few counts. The chain joins TRBV25-1 to TRBJ2-7, with TRBD1 matching 9 bases. The CDR3 has 14 amino acids. Trimming removed 7 bases from V and 5 bases from J; junction bases left unmatched: 9. The germline V gene has CDR1 MGHDK and CDR2 SYGVNS. The CDR3 nucleotides read TGTGCCAGCACCGACAGGGGGGTCTCGGACGAGCAGTACTTC. Translating gives CASTDRGVSDEQYF.

In DNA, the CDR3 is TGTGCCAGCAGCCAAGAATCAGCAGCTCAAGAGACCCAGTACTTC. This encodes CASSQESAAQETQYF. This chain joins TRBV4-2 and TRBJ2-5; D gene unclear. CDR3 length equals 15 residues. Trimming removed 0 bases from V and 2 bases from J, with 10 bases in between. Per the germline V gene, CDR1 is LGHNA and CDR2 is YNFKEQ.

This clonotype was counted ten times or more. The chain is built from TRBV20-1 and TRBJ1-1; no clear D gene. From germline, CDR1 is DFQATT and CDR2 SNEGSKA (reference sequence). This CDR3 region has 13 residues. V was clipped by 6 bases and J by 1 base, with 12 bases between them. The CDR3 region has the DNA TGCAGTGCCCCTGCGGGCGCGAACACTGAAGCTTTCTTT. This encodes CSAPAGANTEAFF.

This clonotype was seen more than once but under ten times. The chain recombines TRBV20-1 with TRBJ1-6, with D possibly matching TRBD1 (5 bases). The CDR3 has 13 amino acids. V was pared by 5 bases and J by 6 bases, with 11 bases between. CDR1 and CDR2 (germline): DFQATT, SNEGSKA (reference sequence). In DNA form, the CDR3 reads TGCAGTGCTCTTAGGGGAAGTAATTCACCCCTCCACTTT. Translated, it gives CSALRGSNSPLHF.